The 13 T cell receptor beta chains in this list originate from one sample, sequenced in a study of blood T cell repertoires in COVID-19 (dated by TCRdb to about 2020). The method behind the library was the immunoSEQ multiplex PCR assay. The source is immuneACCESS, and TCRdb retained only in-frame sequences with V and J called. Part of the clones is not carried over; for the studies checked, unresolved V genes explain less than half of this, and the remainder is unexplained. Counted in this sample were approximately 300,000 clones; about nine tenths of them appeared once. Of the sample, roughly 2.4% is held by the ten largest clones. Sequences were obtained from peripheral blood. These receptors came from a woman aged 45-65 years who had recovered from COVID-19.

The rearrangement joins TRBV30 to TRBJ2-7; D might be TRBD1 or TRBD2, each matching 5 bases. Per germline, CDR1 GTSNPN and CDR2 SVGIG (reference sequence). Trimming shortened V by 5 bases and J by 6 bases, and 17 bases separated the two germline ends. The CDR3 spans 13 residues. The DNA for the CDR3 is TGTGCCTGGGGGACCAGGGTCGGCGGCGAGCAGTACTTC. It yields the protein CAWGTRVGGEQYF. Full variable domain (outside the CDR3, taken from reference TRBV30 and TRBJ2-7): SQTIHQWPATLVQPVGSPLSLECTVEGTSNPNLYWYRQAAGRGLQLLFYSVGIGQISSEVPQNLSASRPQDRQFILSSKKLLLSDSGFYLCAWGTRVGGEQYFGPGTRLTVT.

DNA of the CDR3: TGTGCCATCAGTAACCTAGCGGAGGACACCGGGGAGCTGTTTTTT. Translation: CAISNLAEDTGELFF. This sequence joins TRBV10-3 and TRBJ2-2; 7 nucleotides agree with TRBD2. V gave up 5 bases and J gave up 3 bases; unmatched junction bases: 6. CDR1 and CDR2 from the germline V gene are ENHRY and SYGVKD. The CDR3 totals 15 residues.

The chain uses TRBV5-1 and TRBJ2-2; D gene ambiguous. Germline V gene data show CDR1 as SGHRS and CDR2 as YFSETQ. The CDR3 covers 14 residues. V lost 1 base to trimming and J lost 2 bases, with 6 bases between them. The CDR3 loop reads CASSLNSNTGELFF. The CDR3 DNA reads TGCGCCAGCAGCTTGAACAGCAACACCGGGGAGCTGTTTTTT.

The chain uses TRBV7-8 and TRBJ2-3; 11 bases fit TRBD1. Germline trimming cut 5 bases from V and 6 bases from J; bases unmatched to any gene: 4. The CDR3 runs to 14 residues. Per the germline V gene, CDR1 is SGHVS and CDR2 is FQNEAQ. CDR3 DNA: TGTGCCAGCAGCCCGGGACAGGGGGACGATACGCAGTATTTT. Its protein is CASSPGQGDDTQYF.

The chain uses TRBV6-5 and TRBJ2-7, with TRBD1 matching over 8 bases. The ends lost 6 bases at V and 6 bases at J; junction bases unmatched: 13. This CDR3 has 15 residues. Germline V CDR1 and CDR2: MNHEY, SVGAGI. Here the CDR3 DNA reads TGTGCCAGCAGAGAGCAGGGACAGGTGGCCGGCGAGCAGTACTTC. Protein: CASREQGQVAGEQYF.

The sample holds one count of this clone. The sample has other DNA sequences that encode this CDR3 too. The CDR3 coding sequence is TGTGCCAGCAGCTTCGGGGGGCGGACCGGGGAGCTGTTTTTT. Its translation: CASSFGGRTGELFF. The chain employs TRBV7-2 and TRBJ2-2; a weak D match, TRBD2 (7 bases). The CDR3 contains 14 residues. V lost 3 bases and J lost 5, with 10 bases in between. Germline CDR1 SGHTA, CDR2 FQGNSA.

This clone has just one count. The CDR3 nucleotides are TGTGCCAGCAGCTTAAAGGGACAGGGGGACTACGAGCAGTACTTC. Its protein product is CASSLKGQGDYEQYF. This chain links TRBV7-2 with TRBJ2-7; 11 bases align to TRBD1. V dropped 2 bases and J dropped 3; count of bases not matched to a gene: 3. This CDR3 is built from 15 residues. Germline CDR1 SGHTA, CDR2 FQGNSA.

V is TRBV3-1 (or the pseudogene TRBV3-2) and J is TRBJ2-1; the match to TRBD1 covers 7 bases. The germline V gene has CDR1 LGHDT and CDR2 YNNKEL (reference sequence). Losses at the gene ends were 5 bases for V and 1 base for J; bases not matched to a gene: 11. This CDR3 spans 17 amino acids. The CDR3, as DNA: TGTGCCAGCAGCAGACGGCCGGGGACAGCTTCCTACAATGAGCAGTTCTTC. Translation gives CASSRRPGTASYNEQFF.

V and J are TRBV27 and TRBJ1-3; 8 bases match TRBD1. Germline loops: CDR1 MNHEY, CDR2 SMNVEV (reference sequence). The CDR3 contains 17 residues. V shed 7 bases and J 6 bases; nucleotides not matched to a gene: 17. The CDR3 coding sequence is TGTGCCAGCAAGCCTTTTACGGGCAGGGGGCGAGAAAACACCATATATTTT. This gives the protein CASKPFTGRGRENTIYF.

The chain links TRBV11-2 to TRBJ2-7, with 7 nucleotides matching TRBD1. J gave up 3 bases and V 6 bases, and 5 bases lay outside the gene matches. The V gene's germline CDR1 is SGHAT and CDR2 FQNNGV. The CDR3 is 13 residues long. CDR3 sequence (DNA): TGTGCCAGCAGTGGGGACAGAGGCTACGAGCAGTACTTC. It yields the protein CASSGDRGYEQYF.

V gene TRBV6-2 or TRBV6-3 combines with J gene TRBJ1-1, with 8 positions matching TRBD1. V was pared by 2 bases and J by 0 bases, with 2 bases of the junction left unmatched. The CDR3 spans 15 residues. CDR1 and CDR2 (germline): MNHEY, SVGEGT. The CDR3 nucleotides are TGTGCCAGCAGTTACCGACAGGGGATGAACACTGAAGCTTTCTTT. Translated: CASSYRQGMNTEAFF.

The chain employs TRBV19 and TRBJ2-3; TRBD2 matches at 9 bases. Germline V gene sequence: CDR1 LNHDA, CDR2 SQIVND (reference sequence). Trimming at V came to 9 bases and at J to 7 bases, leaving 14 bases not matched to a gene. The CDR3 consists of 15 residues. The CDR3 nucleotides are TGTGCCAGCACTGATCGGGGTAGCGGGAGATATACGCAGTATTTT. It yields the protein CASTDRGSGRYTQYF.

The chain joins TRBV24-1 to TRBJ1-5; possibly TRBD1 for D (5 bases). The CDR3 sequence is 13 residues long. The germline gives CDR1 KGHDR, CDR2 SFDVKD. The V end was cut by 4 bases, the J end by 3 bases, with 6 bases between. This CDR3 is CATSDRDNQPQHF. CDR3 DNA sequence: TGTGCCACCAGTGACAGGGACAATCAGCCCCAGCATTTT.